This entry lists 3 T cell receptor beta chains sequenced from one sample in a study of technical replicates of blood from several donors. Method: immunoSEQ multiplex PCR; TCRdb's copy keeps in-frame clones and lacks some. This sample has roughly 100,000 clones, with approximately 96% found just once. What was sequenced was T cells isolated from PBMCs. The receptors were sampled from a human donor in good health.

The J gene is TRBJ1-1, the V gene TRBV29-1, with D perhaps TRBD1 (5 bases). Germline CDR1 is SQVTM and CDR2 is ANQGSEA. The CDR3 extends over 14 amino acids. Trimming cost V 7 bases and J 4 bases, with 19 bases left between them. The CDR3 is CSGWAGVVGTEAFF. DNA of the CDR3: TGCAGCGGATGGGCGGGGGTTGTGGGCACTGAAGCTTTCTTT.

This chain links TRBV28 with TRBJ2-7, with unresolved D. From germline, CDR1 is MDHEN and CDR2 SYDVKM. The CDR3 runs to 11 residues. V shed 4 bases and J shed 6 bases, with 7 bases lying between them. The CDR3 region has the DNA TGTGCCAGCAGTTCCTCCGGCGAGCAGTACTTC. It yields the protein CASSSSGEQYF.

This chain joins TRBV5-4 and TRBJ2-3; a possible D gene is TRBD1 (6 bases). V shed 5 bases and J shed 0 bases, with 13 bases lying between them. Per germline, CDR1 SGHNT and CDR2 YYREEE (reference sequence). This CDR3 region has 15 residues. The CDR3 region is CASSQKDSSTDTQYF. The CDR3 DNA reads as TGTGCCAGCAGTCAAAAGGACAGTAGCACAGATACGCAGTATTTT.